Sequencing of this T cell receptor (beta chain) was carried out in a study of shared clonotypes between healthy human individuals (dated by TCRdb to 2020 to 2022). Study-level background: The cohort comprised a couple of women and a few men aged 18 to 49 years. To increase sequencing depth and limit assay-specific biases, TCR repertoire library preparation and sequencing were carried out by different laboratories using diverse techniques. Per donor, three plates each were used for CD4 naive and CD4 memory, two for CD8 naive, and one for CD8 memory. To estimate repertoire size and how much clonotype sharing occurs between individuals, the study deeply sequenced the blood TCR repertoires of a handful of healthy adults. Per donor, leukapheresis produced somewhere between about 0.85 and 9.5 billion PBMCs.

CD8 naive samples were obtained by positive selection for CCR7 among CD45RO-negative cells, yielding a CD45RA+CCR7+ population from which TemRA cells were excluded. Healthy HIV-negative adults with no recently reported acute infections or vaccinations were included as donors. Only Caucasian adults living in Nashville, Tennessee, USA were represented among the donors. Blood was collected by leukapheresis, and PBMCs were isolated by Ficoll-Histopaque density gradient centrifugation and then cryopreserved in liquid nitrogen vapor phase. Analytical flow cytometry was used to check the purity and quantity of every magnetically sorted T cell population. Each sorted fraction had its genomic DNA isolated and then quantified by UV absorbance on a Nanodrop 2000c. Using the deep immunoSEQ assay, multiplex PCR amplified TCR CDR3 regions from genomic DNA. Extracted genomic DNA from each cell subset was spread evenly across all wells of several immunoSEQ 96-well plates, with each plate serving as a replicate. For sorted subsets, about 200 ng genomic DNA, equal to approximately 30,000 T cell genomes, was loaded into each replicate PCR. Purified libraries were measured with a Qubit 3.0 fluorometer, size-checked on a Bioanalyzer 2100, and measured again with the KAPA Library Quantification kit. A separate single-read 150-cycle Illumina NextSeq 550 flow cell was used to sequence each immunoSEQ 96-well plate. For the original study's pipeline: The immunoSEQ output contained only junctional sequences without quality scores, so filtering could not match that applied to full-length reads. To assign V/J genes and CDR3, sequences were annotated against IMGT germline references using PyIR, a Python wrapper for IgBLAST v1.9. Reads were removed for weak V/J assignments (E-value above 1e-6), missing CDR3, stop codons, out-of-frame junctions, or ambiguous translated residues. V3J clonotypes were defined by identical inferred V gene, J gene, and CDR3 amino acid sequence. The percentage overlap between two repertoires was calculated by dividing the number of shared unique clonotypes by the size of the smaller repertoire. Three approaches were used to assess repertoire richness: RTK rarefaction, the Chao1 estimator, and Recon v2.1 estimates of unobserved clonotypes. Generation probabilities for all TCRbeta clonotypes obtained by the gDNA method from a handful of donors were computed using OLGA. The clones in this table, taken by TCRdb from immuneACCESS, are in-frame only. Not every clone is retained; where verified, under half of the shortfall comes from an unresolved V gene, and the cause of the rest is unknown. The DNA gave D and trimming, while V, J and clone size come from that table. The sample records around 600,000 clones, 95% of which are singletons. The ten biggest clones cover 0.095% to 0.14% of the sample.

The investigation overall reported the following: Naive subsets generally had larger estimated clonotype richness than memory subsets did. Higher generation probabilities were observed for clonotypes shared by all four sorted-subset donors than for non-shared clonotypes. Sampling was limited to blood, and TCR repertoires in tissue likely differ from TCR repertoires in blood. The genetic and exposure-history diversity represented was limited by the small number of donors. Even with the large sequencing depth, rarefaction of the sorted-subset datasets indicated that sequencing was incomplete. When several donors were compared, the shared fraction of clonotypes was around 5% for naive CD4, around 3.5% for naive CD8, 2% to 2.5% for memory CD4, and around 0.37% for memory CD8. Pairwise subsampling indicated that sequencing depth was expected to affect the degree of clonotype sharing among donors.

Including cysteine and phenylalanine, the CDR3 has 16 amino acids. Solely the CDR3 DNA is kept, with 48 bases framed from the first base. Here V drops 1 base and J drops 0 bases, and the junction holds 4 bases not matched to any gene. Taken from the germline V gene, the CDR1 and CDR2 loops are MDHEN and SYDVKM. Turning to this clone: Its antigen has not been determined. Qualities for individual bases were not recorded, and no much larger clone is one base off.

Sequencing used naive CD8+ T cells sorted from blood. Explained via the paper, the cell subset or site label denotes: CD45RA+CCR7+. The clonotype was recovered from a woman under 40 in good health. This receptor chain uses TRBV28 and TRBJ1-1, and 8 junctional nucleotides match TRBD1. The DNA sequence reads TGTGCCAGCAGTTTATTAACAGGGGGGATGAACACTGAAGCTTTCTTT. It translates as CASSLLTGGMNTEAFF.